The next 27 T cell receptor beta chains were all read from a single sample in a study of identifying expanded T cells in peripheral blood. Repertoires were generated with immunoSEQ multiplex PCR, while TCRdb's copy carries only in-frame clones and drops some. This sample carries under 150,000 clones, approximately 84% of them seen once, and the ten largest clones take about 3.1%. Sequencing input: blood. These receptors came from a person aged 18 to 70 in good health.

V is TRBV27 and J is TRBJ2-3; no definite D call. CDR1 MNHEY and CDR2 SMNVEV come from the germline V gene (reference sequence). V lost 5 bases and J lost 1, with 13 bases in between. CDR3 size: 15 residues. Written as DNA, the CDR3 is TGTGCCAGCAGTCTCAGACGGAGAGGCACAGATACGCAGTATTTT. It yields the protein CASSLRRRGTDTQYF.

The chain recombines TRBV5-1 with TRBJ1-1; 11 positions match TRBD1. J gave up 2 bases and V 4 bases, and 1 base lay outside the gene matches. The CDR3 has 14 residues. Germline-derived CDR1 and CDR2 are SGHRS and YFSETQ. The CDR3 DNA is TGCGCCAGCAGCCGGACAGGGGGCAACACTGAAGCTTTCTTT. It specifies CASSRTGGNTEAFF.

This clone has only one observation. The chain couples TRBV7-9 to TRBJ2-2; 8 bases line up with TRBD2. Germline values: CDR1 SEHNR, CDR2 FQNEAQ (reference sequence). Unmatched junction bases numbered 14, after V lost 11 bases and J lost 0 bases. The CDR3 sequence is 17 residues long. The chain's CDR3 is CARGGSLNEPNTGELFF. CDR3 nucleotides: TGTGCCCGGGGGGGTAGCTTAAATGAACCGAACACCGGGGAGCTGTTTTTT.

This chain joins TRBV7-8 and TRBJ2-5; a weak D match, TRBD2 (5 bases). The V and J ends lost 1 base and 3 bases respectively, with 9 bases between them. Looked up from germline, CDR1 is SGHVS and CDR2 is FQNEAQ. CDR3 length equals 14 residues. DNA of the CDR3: TGTGCCAGCAGCTTAGGGTACGGGGAAGAGACCCAGTACTTC. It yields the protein CASSLGYGEETQYF.

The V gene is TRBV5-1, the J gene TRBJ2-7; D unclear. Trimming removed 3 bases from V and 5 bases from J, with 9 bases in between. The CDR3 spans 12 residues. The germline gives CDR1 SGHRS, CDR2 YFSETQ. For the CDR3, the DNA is TGCGCCAGCAGCTCCTCGGGCCACGAGCAGTACTTC. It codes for CASSSSGHEQYF.

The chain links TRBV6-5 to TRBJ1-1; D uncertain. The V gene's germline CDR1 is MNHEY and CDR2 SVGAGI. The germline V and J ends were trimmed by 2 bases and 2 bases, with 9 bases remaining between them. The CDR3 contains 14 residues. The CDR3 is CASSYRPENTEAFF. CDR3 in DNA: TGTGCCAGCAGTTACCGCCCCGAAAACACTGAAGCTTTCTTT.

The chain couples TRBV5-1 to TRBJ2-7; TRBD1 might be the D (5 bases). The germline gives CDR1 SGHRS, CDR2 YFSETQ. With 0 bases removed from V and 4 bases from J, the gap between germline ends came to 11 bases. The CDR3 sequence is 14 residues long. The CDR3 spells CASSLESDIYEQYF. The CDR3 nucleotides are TGCGCCAGCAGCTTGGAGTCGGACATTTACGAGCAGTACTTC.

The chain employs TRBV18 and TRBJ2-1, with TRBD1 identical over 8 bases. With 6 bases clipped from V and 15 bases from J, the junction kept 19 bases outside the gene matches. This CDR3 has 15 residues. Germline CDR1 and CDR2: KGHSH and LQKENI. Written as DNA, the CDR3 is TGTGCCAGCTCTCCCGACAGGGGCCAACTAGGCCGGGCGTTCTTC. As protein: CASSPDRGQLGRAFF.

CDR3 amino acids: CSVRGTGDMNTEAFF. In DNA, the CDR3 is TGCAGCGTTCGAGGGACAGGGGATATGAACACTGAAGCTTTCTTT. The chain carries TRBV29-1 and TRBJ1-1, with 10 bases identical to TRBD1. The CDR3 runs 15 residues. The junction had 6 bases not matched to a gene; V was cut back by 5 bases and J by 0 bases. Germline loops: CDR1 SQVTM, CDR2 ANQGSEA. Full variable domain (remainder filled in from reference TRBV29-1 and TRBJ1-1): SAVISQKPSRDICQRGTSLTIQCQVDSQVTMMFWYRQQPGQSLTLIATANQGSEATYESGFVIDKFPISRPNLTFSTLTVSNMSPEDSSIYLCSVRGTGDMNTEAFFGQGTRLTVV.

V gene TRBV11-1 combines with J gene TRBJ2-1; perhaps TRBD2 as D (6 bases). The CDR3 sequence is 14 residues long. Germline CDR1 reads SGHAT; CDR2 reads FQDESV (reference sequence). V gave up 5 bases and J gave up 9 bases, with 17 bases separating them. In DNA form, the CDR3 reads TGTGCCAGCAGCCCGGGACTGGGCCCGGCTGAGCAGTTCTTC. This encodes CASSPGLGPAEQFF.

CDR3 residues: CASSFGGTETQYF. CDR3 DNA: TGCGCCAGCAGCTTCGGGGGGACGGAGACCCAGTACTTC. The chain couples TRBV5-1 to TRBJ2-5; 7 bases align to TRBD2. The CDR3 runs to 13 residues. V gave up 2 bases and J gave up 5 bases; unmatched junction bases: 3. Germline V gene lookup returns CDR1 SGHRS and CDR2 YFSETQ.

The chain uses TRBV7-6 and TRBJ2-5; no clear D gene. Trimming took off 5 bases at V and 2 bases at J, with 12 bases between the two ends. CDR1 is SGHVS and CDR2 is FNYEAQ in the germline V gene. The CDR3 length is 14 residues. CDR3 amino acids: CASSMIGSQETQYF. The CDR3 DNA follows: TGTGCCAGCAGCATGATCGGGTCACAAGAGACCCAGTACTTC.

The CDR3 bases are TGTGCCAGCAGCGCCGGGACTGCCCGATATTCACCCCTCCACTTT. Protein product: CASSAGTARYSPLHF. The chain couples TRBV7-3 to TRBJ1-6; perhaps TRBD1 as D (5 bases). Germline CDR1 is SGHTA and CDR2 is FQGTGA. The V end lost 5 bases, the J end lost 8 bases, and 16 bases lay between the germline ends. The CDR3 runs 15 residues.

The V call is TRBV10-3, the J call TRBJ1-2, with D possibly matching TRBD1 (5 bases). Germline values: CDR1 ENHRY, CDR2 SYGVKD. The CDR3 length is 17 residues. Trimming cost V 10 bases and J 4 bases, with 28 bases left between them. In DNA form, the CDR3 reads TGTGCCAGCAGCCCTGCCGGGGCCGTCTTTTCACCCTATGGCTACACCTTC. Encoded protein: CASSPAGAVFSPYGYTF.

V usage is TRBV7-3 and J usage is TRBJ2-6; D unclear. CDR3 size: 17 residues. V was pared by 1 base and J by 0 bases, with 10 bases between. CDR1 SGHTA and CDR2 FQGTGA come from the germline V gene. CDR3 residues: CASSLMSGISGANVLTF. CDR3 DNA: TGTGCCAGCAGCTTAATGTCCGGAATCTCTGGGGCCAACGTCCTGACTTTC.

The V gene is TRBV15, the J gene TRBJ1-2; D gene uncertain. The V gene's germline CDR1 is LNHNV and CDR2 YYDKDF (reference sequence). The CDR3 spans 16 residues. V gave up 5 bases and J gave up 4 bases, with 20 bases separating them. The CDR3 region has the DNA TGTGCCACCAGCCCTCCCTTGGAACAACGTTTCTATGGCTACACCTTC. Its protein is CATSPPLEQRFYGYTF.

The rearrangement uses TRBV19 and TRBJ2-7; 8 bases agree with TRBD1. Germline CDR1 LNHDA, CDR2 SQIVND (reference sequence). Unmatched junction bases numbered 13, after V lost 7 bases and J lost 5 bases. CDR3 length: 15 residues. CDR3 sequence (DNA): TGTGCCAGTACCCCCGGGCAGGGGGCTCGCAACGAGCAGTACTTC. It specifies CASTPGQGARNEQYF.

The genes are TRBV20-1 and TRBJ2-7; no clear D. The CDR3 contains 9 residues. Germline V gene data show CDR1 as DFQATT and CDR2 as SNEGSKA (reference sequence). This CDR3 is CSPPHEQYF. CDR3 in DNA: TGCAGCCCCCCCCACGAGCAGTACTTC.

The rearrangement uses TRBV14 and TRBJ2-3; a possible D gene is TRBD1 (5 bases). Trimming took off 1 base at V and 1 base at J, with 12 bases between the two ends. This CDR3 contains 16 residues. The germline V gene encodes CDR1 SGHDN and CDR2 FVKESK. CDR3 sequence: CASSQGGSTGTDTQYF. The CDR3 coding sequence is TGTGCCAGCAGCCAAGGGGGATCGACAGGCACAGATACGCAGTATTTT.

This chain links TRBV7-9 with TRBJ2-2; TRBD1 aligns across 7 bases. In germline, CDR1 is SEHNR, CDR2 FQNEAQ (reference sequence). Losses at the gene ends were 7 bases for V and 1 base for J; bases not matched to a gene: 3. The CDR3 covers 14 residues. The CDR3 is CASTWTGNTGELFF. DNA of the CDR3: TGTGCCAGCACCTGGACAGGGAACACCGGGGAGCTGTTTTTT.

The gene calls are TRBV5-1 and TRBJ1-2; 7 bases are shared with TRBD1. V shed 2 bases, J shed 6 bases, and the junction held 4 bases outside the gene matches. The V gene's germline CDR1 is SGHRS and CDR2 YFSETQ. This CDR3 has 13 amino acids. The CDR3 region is CASSFDGTDGYTF. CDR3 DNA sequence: TGCGCCAGCAGCTTCGACGGGACAGATGGCTACACCTTC.

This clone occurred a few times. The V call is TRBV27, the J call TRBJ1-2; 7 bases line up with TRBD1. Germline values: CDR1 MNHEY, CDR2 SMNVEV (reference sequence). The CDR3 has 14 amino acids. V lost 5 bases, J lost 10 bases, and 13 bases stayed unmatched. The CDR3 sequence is CASSTHGTALPYTF. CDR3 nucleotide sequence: TGTGCCAGCAGTACGCACGGGACAGCCCTCCCCTACACCTTC.

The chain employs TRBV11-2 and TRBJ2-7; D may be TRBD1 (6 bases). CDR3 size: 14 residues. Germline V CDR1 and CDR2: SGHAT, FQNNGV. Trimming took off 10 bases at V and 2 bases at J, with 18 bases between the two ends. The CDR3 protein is CATQLGGSAYEQYF. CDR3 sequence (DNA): TGTGCCACCCAGCTAGGGGGATCCGCCTACGAGCAGTACTTC.

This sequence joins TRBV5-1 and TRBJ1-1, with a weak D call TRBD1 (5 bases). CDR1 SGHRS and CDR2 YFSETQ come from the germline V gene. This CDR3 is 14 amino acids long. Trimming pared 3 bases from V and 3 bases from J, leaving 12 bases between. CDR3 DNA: TGCGCCAGCAGCTACGTCTCGGGGGACACTGAAGCTTTCTTT. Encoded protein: CASSYVSGDTEAFF.

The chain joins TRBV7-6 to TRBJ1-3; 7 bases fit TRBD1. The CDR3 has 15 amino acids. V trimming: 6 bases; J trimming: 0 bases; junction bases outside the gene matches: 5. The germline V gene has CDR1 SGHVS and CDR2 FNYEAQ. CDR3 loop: CASRAGTASGNTIYF. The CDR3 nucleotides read TGTGCCAGCAGAGCAGGGACAGCCTCTGGAAACACCATATATTTT.

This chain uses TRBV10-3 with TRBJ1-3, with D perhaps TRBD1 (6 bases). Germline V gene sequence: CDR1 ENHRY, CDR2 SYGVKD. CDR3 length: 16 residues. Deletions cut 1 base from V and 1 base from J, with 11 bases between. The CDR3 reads CAISELQGKSGNTIYF. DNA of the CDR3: TGTGCCATCAGTGAGTTACAGGGAAAATCTGGAAACACCATATATTTT.

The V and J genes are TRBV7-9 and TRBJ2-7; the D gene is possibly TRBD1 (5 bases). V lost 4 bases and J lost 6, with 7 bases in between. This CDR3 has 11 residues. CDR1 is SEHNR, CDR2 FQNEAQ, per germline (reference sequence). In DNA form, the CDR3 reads TGTGCCAGCAGCTCAGGGTTCGAGCAGTACTTC. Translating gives CASSSGFEQYF.